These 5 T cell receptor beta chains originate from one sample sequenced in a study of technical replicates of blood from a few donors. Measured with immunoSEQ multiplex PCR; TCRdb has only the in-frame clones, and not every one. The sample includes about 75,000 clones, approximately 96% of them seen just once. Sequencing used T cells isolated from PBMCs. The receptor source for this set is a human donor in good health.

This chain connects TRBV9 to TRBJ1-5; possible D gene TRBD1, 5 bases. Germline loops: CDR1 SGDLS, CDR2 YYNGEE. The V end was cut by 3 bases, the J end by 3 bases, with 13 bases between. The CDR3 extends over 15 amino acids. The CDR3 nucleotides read TGTGCCAGCAGCGGAGGAGGGACCCCCAATCAGCCCCAGCATTTT. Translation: CASSGGGTPNQPQHF. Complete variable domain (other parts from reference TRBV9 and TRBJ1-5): DSGVTQTPKHLITATGQRVTLRCSPRSGDLSVYWYQQSLDQGLQFLIQYYNGEERAKGNILERFSAQQFPDLHSELNLSSLELGDSALYFCASSGGGTPNQPQHFGDGTRLSIL.

CDR3 nucleotide sequence: TGTGCCAGCAGCCCACCTCCTACGGGAGCGACAGATACGCAGTATTTT. As protein: CASSPPPTGATDTQYF. This chain connects TRBV5-4 to TRBJ2-3, with D possibly being TRBD2 (6 bases). V was cut by 4 bases and J by 3 bases, with 18 bases left in between. This CDR3 is built from 16 residues. Germline loops: CDR1 SGHNT, CDR2 YYREEE (reference sequence).

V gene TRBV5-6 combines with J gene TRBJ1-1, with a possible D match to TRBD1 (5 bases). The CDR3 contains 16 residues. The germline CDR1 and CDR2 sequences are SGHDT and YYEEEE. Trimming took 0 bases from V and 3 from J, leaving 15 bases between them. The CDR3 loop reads CASSLVAGLGDTEAFF. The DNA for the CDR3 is TGTGCCAGCAGCTTGGTGGCAGGATTAGGGGACACTGAAGCTTTCTTT.

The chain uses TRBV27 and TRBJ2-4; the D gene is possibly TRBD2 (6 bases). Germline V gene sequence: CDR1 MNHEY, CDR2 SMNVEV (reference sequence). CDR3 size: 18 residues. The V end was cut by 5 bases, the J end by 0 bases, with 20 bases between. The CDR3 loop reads CASSTRVGLPLAKNIQYF. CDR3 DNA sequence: TGTGCCAGCAGTACCCGAGTCGGACTACCTTTAGCCAAAAACATTCAGTACTTC.

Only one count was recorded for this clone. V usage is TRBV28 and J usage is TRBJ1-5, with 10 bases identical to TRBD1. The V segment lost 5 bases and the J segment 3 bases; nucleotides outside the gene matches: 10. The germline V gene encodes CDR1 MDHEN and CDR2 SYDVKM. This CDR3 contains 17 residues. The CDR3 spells CASSQFRDRGNNQPQHF. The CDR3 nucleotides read TGTGCCAGCAGTCAATTCCGGGACAGGGGAAACAATCAGCCCCAGCATTTT.